The next 20 T cell receptor beta chains were all read from a single sample in a study of cytomegalovirus exposure and HLA in healthy donors. Primers included in the PCR were 60 Vbeta and 13 Jbeta primers. Produced via immunoSEQ multiplex PCR; TCRdb's table is partial and in-frame only. This table lists under 65,000 clones. Sequenced input: PBMCs. All receptors derive from a woman aged 40 to 50 in good health and CMV-seronegative.

The genes are TRBV11-2 and TRBJ2-7, with a weak D call TRBD2 (5 bases). Trimming removed 3 bases from V and 2 bases from J, with 11 bases in between. The germline V gene encodes CDR1 SGHAT and CDR2 FQNNGV. The CDR3 totals 14 residues. CDR3 sequence (DNA): TGTGCCAGCAGCTTTATAGAGGGCGCCTACGAGCAGTACTTC. Translating it yields CASSFIEGAYEQYF.

The chain combines TRBV6-5 with TRBJ2-5; D not certain. Germline V gene lookup returns CDR1 MNHEY and CDR2 SVGAGI. Trimming took off 8 bases at V and 4 bases at J, with 14 bases between the two ends. The CDR3 spans 13 residues. This chain's CDR3 is CASARRARETQYF. DNA of the CDR3: TGTGCCAGCGCGAGGCGCGCGCGAGAGACCCAGTACTTC.

The chain couples TRBV28 to TRBJ2-7; D not resolved. This CDR3 spans 13 amino acids. CDR1 and CDR2 (germline): MDHEN, SYDVKM. V was shortened by 5 bases and J by 3 bases, with 11 bases between the two germline ends. The CDR3 reads CASSQQPDYEQYF. As DNA, the CDR3 is TGTGCCAGCAGTCAACAGCCCGACTACGAGCAGTACTTC. Full variable domain (missing parts from reference TRBV28 and TRBJ2-7): DVKVTQSSRYLVKRTGEKVFLECVQDMDHENMFWYRQDPGLGLRLIYFSYDVKMKEKGDIPEGYSVSREKKERFSLILESASTNQTSMYLCASSQQPDYEQYFGPGTRLTVT.

The genes are TRBV28 and TRBJ1-5; 7 bases are shared with TRBD1. Germline V gives CDR1 MDHEN, CDR2 SYDVKM. The ends lost 2 bases at V and 4 bases at J; junction bases unmatched: 5. The CDR3 is 15 amino acids. DNA for the CDR3: TGTGCCAGCAGTTTAGGGGACAGTCTTAATCAGCCCCAGCATTTT. It specifies CASSLGDSLNQPQHF.

The V gene is TRBV4-2, the J gene TRBJ1-3; possibly TRBD1 for D (6 bases). CDR1 is LGHNA and CDR2 is YNFKEQ in the germline V gene. The V end was cut by 0 bases, the J end by 2 bases, with 14 bases between. CDR3 length: 17 residues. CDR3 sequence reads: CASSQDASHRAGNTIYF. The CDR3 DNA sequence: TGTGCCAGCAGCCAAGACGCATCACACAGGGCTGGAAACACCATATATTTT.

The genes are TRBV21-1 and TRBJ2-3; the table's TRBD1 call for D was not verified on the DNA. TRBV21-1 is tagged as a pseudogene. This CDR3 has 14 residues. CDR3 in amino acids: CASRGYLRTDTQYF. Here the CDR3 DNA reads TGTGCCAGCAGGGGCTACCTTCGCACAGATACGCAGTATTTT.

The genes are TRBV18 and TRBJ1-4; 8 nucleotides line up with TRBD1. V lost 5 bases to trimming and J lost 8 bases; unmatched junction nucleotides: 13. The CDR3 contains 16 residues. CDR1 and CDR2 (germline): KGHSH, LQKENI. In DNA, the CDR3 is TGTGCCAGCTCATCGGATTCGGACAGGGTGGGCGAAAAACTGTTTTTT. As protein: CASSSDSDRVGEKLFF.

The V gene is TRBV5-8, the J gene TRBJ2-3, with a weak D call TRBD1 (7 bases). Trimming left V 0 bases short and J 1 base short, with 15 bases between. The CDR3 has 17 amino acids. From germline, CDR1 is SGHTS and CDR2 YDEGEE. The CDR3 here is CASSLAWGGQGTDTQYF. The DNA for the CDR3 is TGTGCCAGCAGCTTGGCGTGGGGAGGACAGGGCACAGATACGCAGTATTTT.

The chain employs TRBV5-4 and TRBJ2-5, with 7 nucleotides matching TRBD2. Judging by the DNA end, TRBJ2-7 fits better; the J call may be wrong. The CDR3 is 16 residues long. From germline, CDR1 is SGHNT and CDR2 YYREEE (reference sequence). The CDR3 DNA reads TGTGCCAGCAGCCCCGAGGGCGGGGGAAACTCCTACGAGCAGTACTTC. Translating gives CASSPEGGGNSYEQYF.

The gene calls are TRBV19 and TRBJ2-7; 7 bases agree with TRBD2. The V segment lost 4 bases and the J segment 4 bases; nucleotides outside the gene matches: 13. The CDR3 has 16 residues. The germline V gene has CDR1 LNHDA and CDR2 SQIVND (reference sequence). The CDR3 loop reads CASSTRGGGRGYEQYF. In nucleotides, the CDR3 is TGTGCCAGTAGTACCCGAGGAGGAGGGAGGGGATACGAGCAGTACTTC.

The V and J genes are TRBV6-1 and TRBJ1-1; unclear D gene. The CDR3 has 14 residues. V lost 3 bases and J lost 0, with 8 bases in between. CDR1 MNHNS and CDR2 SASEGT come from the germline V gene. The CDR3 nucleotides read TGTGCCAGCAGTGACCCCAGGTTGAACACTGAAGCTTTCTTT. Encoded protein: CASSDPRLNTEAFF.

The V gene is TRBV5-6, the J gene TRBJ1-4; the match to TRBD1 covers 8 bases. The CDR3 loop spans 19 amino acids. Germline assignment: CDR1 SGHDT and CDR2 YYEEEE. The J segment lost 5 bases and the V segment lost 4 bases, leaving 19 bases of the junction unmatched. The CDR3 DNA is TGTGCCAGCAGCCCCGGCTCACGGGGCAGGGGGCGAGAGAATGAAAAACTGTTTTTT. As protein: CASSPGSRGRGRENEKLFF. The full variable domain, rest sourced from reference TRBV5-6 and TRBJ1-4, is DAGVTQSPTHLIKTRGQQVTLRCSPKSGHDTVSWYQQALGQGPQFIFQYYEEEERQRGNFPDRFSGHQFPNYSSELNVNALLLGDSALYLCASSPGSRGRGRENEKLFFGSGTQLSVL.

This chain links TRBV6-6 with TRBJ2-7, with 10 bases aligning to TRBD1. V trimming: 6 bases; J trimming: 1 base; junction bases outside the gene matches: 3. Germline V lookup: CDR1 MNHNY, CDR2 SVGAGI (reference sequence). The CDR3 runs to 14 residues. This CDR3 is CASRWTGGSYEQYF. CDR3 bases: TGTGCCAGCAGATGGACAGGGGGGTCCTACGAGCAGTACTTC.

About this clone: A junction end diverges from the germline sequence, so it may reflect a read error. The rearrangement links TRBV19 to TRBJ1-5; TRBD1 matches at 9 bases. Germline CDR1 reads LNHDA; CDR2 reads SQIVND (reference sequence). The CDR3 consists of 16 residues. CDR3 coding DNA: TGTGCCAGTGCAAATACAGGGGGCGGCCTAAATCGGCCCCAGCATTTT. As protein: CASANTGGGLNRPQHF.

V and J are TRBV5-4 and TRBJ2-7, with D tentatively TRBD2 (6 bases). The germline V and J ends were trimmed by 0 bases and 6 bases, with 13 bases remaining between them. The CDR3 contains 14 residues. Looked up from germline, CDR1 is SGHNT and CDR2 is YYREEE (reference sequence). The CDR3 region has the DNA TGTGCCAGCAGCTTGGAACTAGCTGCTACCGAGCAGTACTTC. Translated, it gives CASSLELAATEQYF.

This rearrangement joins TRBV28 to TRBJ1-5; 9 nucleotides align to TRBD1. The CDR3 is made up of 15 amino acids. The germline CDR1 and CDR2 sequences are MDHEN and SYDVKM. V was pared by 4 bases and J by 3 bases, with 4 bases of the junction left unmatched. Here the CDR3 DNA reads TGTGCCAGCAGTTCCACAGGGGGCGTCAATCAGCCCCAGCATTTT. Its protein is CASSSTGGVNQPQHF. Together with reference TRBV28 and TRBJ1-5, the CDR3 gives the full variable domain: DVKVTQSSRYLVKRTGEKVFLECVQDMDHENMFWYRQDPGLGLRLIYFSYDVKMKEKGDIPEGYSVSREKKERFSLILESASTNQTSMYLCASSSTGGVNQPQHFGDGTRLSIL.

CDR3 protein: CASSEGVKGYTF. CDR3 nucleotide sequence: TGTGCCAGCAGTGAGGGCGTAAAGGGCTACACCTTC. The chain recombines TRBV2 with TRBJ1-2, with D unresolved. Germline values: CDR1 SNHLY, CDR2 FYNNEI. V dropped 3 bases and J dropped 8 bases, with 10 bases sitting between them. This CDR3 has 12 residues.

The V and J genes are TRBV4-1 and TRBJ2-2, with TRBD1 matching 7 bases. This CDR3 contains 17 residues. The V and J ends lost 0 bases and 6 bases, in that order; junction bases with no gene match: 10. Germline CDR1 is MGHRA and CDR2 is YSYEKL. CDR3 in DNA: TGCGCCAGCAGCCAAGATCCGGGACAGCGTTTGCCCGGGGAGCTGTTTTTT. Translating it yields CASSQDPGQRLPGELFF.

This sequence joins TRBV11-2 and TRBJ1-1; D is possibly TRBD1 (5 bases). V was clipped by 0 bases and J by 1 base, with 6 bases between them. Germline values: CDR1 SGHAT, CDR2 FQNNGV. The CDR3 sequence is 14 residues long. The CDR3 here is CASSLEQENTEAFF. The DNA of the CDR3 is TGTGCCAGCAGCTTAGAACAGGAGAACACTGAAGCTTTCTTT.

This rearrangement joins TRBV30 to TRBJ1-6, with TRBD1 identical over 7 bases. The length of the CDR3 is 19 residues. From germline, CDR1 is GTSNPN and CDR2 SVGIG (reference sequence). The ends lost 3 bases at V and 2 bases at J; junction bases unmatched: 16. CDR3 DNA: TGTGCCTGGAGCCAGGACAGGCCCTTAGGGAGCGCCTATAATTCACCCCTCCACTTT. Its protein product is CAWSQDRPLGSAYNSPLHF.